Listed here is a single T cell receptor beta chain. What it binds is not known. The source of the sample is a study of cytomegalovirus exposure and HLA in healthy donors. The study's findings and limits: An analysis that came later showed most CMV-associated TCR beta chains appearing HLA-restricted. Specificity for CMV antigens was confirmed in vitro for a few of the CMV-associated chains.

All donors participated as healthy donors of bone marrow. Vbeta (60) and Jbeta (13) primers were used in the PCR. Here immunoSEQ multiplex PCR was the method, and the copy in TCRdb shows in-frame clones only, minus some. The sample contains about 50,000 clones, approximately 72% of which appear only once. The source is a woman between 50 and 59 years old in good health and CMV-seronegative. Input material: PBMCs.

The DNA for the CDR3 is TGTGCCAGCGGTAAAAGGAGCGGGGTCACAGATACGCAGTATTTT. It encodes CASGKRSGVTDTQYF. The V call is TRBV6-5, the J call TRBJ2-3; 7 bases match TRBD2. J lost 2 bases, V lost 8 bases, and 10 bases had no gene match. Germline CDR1 MNHEY, CDR2 SVGAGI. CDR3 length: 15 residues.